This entry is about one TCR beta chain. This sample was included in a study of blood T cell repertoires in COVID-19. The wider study: PBMCs, B-cell-depleted T cells, or T cells were the source of the cDNA or gDNA that made up the material.

V gave up 2 bases and J gave up 0 bases; unmatched junction bases: 3. The germline V gene has CDR1 LGHNT and CDR2 FRNRAP. CDR3 length equals 16 residues. In the authors' methods: Nucleated cell counts were estimated from reference gene primer amplification. The protocol was immunoSEQ multiplex PCR, while the TCRdb copy is restricted to in-frame clones and leaves out a portion. V, J and clone size are those of that table, while D and trimming were read from the DNA. The sample consists of 200,000 to 250,000 clones, approximately 87% of them appearing once. The sequenced sample consisted of peripheral blood. This chain connects TRBV12-5 to TRBJ1-3; 8 nucleotides match TRBD1. This clonotype originated in a woman between 45 and 65 years old with acute or convalescent COVID-19. The CDR3 DNA reads as TGTGCTAGTGGTTTGACAGGGGGAGGCTCTGGAAACACCATATATTTT. The encoded protein is CASGLTGGGSGNTIYF.